One sample yielded the 16 T cell receptor beta chains listed below, sequenced in a study of T cell changes during pregnancy in multiple sclerosis. Sequencing used immunoSEQ multiplex PCR; TCRdb keeps in-frame clones, though not all of them. The sample records about 39,000 clones, roughly 84% being singletons. The material sequenced was CD4+ T cells from peripheral blood mononuclear cells, taken before pregnancy. These receptors originate from a female donor with multiple sclerosis, enrolled in a pregnancy study.

The CDR3 region has the DNA TGCGCCAGCAGCTTGGGAGACGACAGGGCCGAGCAGTACTTC. Translation: CASSLGDDRAEQYF. The chain uses TRBV5-1 and TRBJ2-7; the match to TRBD1 covers 7 bases. Germline assignment: CDR1 SGHRS and CDR2 YFSETQ. The CDR3 covers 14 residues. The V gene end was trimmed by 0 bases and the J gene end by 6 bases; junction bases not matched to a gene: 6.

This clone was seen only once. The chain employs TRBV19 and TRBJ1-1; no firm D call. V was trimmed by 3 bases and J by 1 base, leaving 12 bases between them. CDR3 length equals 15 residues. Germline loops: CDR1 LNHDA, CDR2 SQIVND (reference sequence). The CDR3 spells CASSILEVGNTEAFF. Written as DNA, the CDR3 is TGTGCCAGTAGTATCCTCGAGGTAGGGAACACTGAAGCTTTCTTT.

This clone appeared once. This chain connects TRBV5-1 to TRBJ2-1; TRBD2 matches at 10 bases. The ends lost 8 bases at V and 5 bases at J; junction bases unmatched: 13. CDR1 SGHRS and CDR2 YFSETQ come from the germline V gene. The CDR3 has 16 residues. CDR3 sequence (DNA): TGCGCCAGAATACTAGCGGGACCAATTACCAACAATGAGCAGTTCTTC. Translating it yields CARILAGPITNNEQFF. Based on the CDR3 plus reference TRBV5-1 and TRBJ2-1, the full variable domain is KAGVTQTPRYLIKTRGQQVTLSCSPISGHRSVSWYQQTPGQGLQFLFEYFSETQRNKGNFPGRFSGRQFSNSRSEMNVSTLELGDSALYLCARILAGPITNNEQFFGPGTRLTVL.

The chain carries TRBV4-3 and TRBJ2-5; 14 positions agree with TRBD2. Trimming took 9 bases from V and 2 from J; bases not matched to a gene: 8. The CDR3 covers 16 residues. The germline CDR1 and CDR2 sequences are LGHNA and YSLEER. The CDR3 loop reads CASRRTSGGLQETQYF. The DNA of the CDR3 is TGCGCCAGTAGACGGACTAGCGGGGGGCTGCAAGAGACCCAGTACTTC.

V usage is TRBV4-3 and J usage is TRBJ2-7, with 8 bases lining up with TRBD2. The CDR3 totals 15 residues. V trimming: 1 base; J trimming: 2 bases; junction bases outside the gene matches: 4. The germline gives CDR1 LGHNA, CDR2 YSLEER. Here the CDR3 DNA reads TGCGCCAGCAGCCAAGCGGGACTAGGGCCCTACGAGCAGTACTTC. The encoded protein is CASSQAGLGPYEQYF.

The chain employs TRBV7-2 and TRBJ1-1, with 11 nucleotides matching TRBD1. The CDR3 is made up of 14 amino acids. Germline CDR1 and CDR2: SGHTA and FQGNSA. V gave up 3 bases and J gave up 6 bases; unmatched junction bases: 3. The DNA of the CDR3 is TGTGCCAGCAGCTTCCGGGACAGGGGGGCTGAAGCTTTCTTT. Translation gives CASSFRDRGAEAFF.

This clone is medium-sized. This rearrangement joins TRBV6-6 to TRBJ2-2, with D tentatively TRBD2 (5 bases). Germline V gene sequence: CDR1 MNHNY, CDR2 SVGAGI (reference sequence). Trimming took 7 bases from V and 7 from J, leaving 13 bases between them. The CDR3 is made up of 13 amino acids. CDR3 bases: TGTGCCAGCAATCCTTACCGGGACGGGGAGCTGTTTTTT. Its translation: CASNPYRDGELFF.

The chain uses TRBV4-1 and TRBJ2-5; weak D call: TRBD2 (5 bases). Germline V gives CDR1 MGHRA, CDR2 YSYEKL. The CDR3 is 17 amino acids. V lost 0 bases, J lost 5 bases, and 19 bases lay in between. For the CDR3, the DNA is TGCGCCAGCAGCCAAGATTTGGCTACTAGTGATCTGGAGACCCAGTACTTC. Translation: CASSQDLATSDLETQYF.

This clone was detected only once. The chain carries TRBV19 and TRBJ1-1; 7 nucleotides agree with TRBD1. There are 15 residues in the CDR3. The V gene end was trimmed by 8 bases and the J gene end by 0 bases; junction bases not matched to a gene: 9. Looked up from germline, CDR1 is LNHDA and CDR2 is SQIVND (reference sequence). As DNA, the CDR3 is TGTGCCAGTCCTAAACAACAGGGGCTGAACACTGAAGCTTTCTTT. Its translation is CASPKQQGLNTEAFF.

This chain links TRBV7-2 with TRBJ2-2; 14 bases agree with TRBD2. The V segment lost 1 base and the J segment 6 bases; nucleotides outside the gene matches: 7. This CDR3 is 18 amino acids long. Germline V gene lookup returns CDR1 SGHTA and CDR2 FQGNSA. In DNA form, the CDR3 reads TGTGCCAGCAGCTTAGGGACTAGCGGGGGGACGGGAGCCGGGGAGCTGTTTTTT. Translated, it gives CASSLGTSGGTGAGELFF.

The V call is TRBV11-2, the J call TRBJ2-5; D remains ambiguous. Between the trimmed V and J ends, which lost 1 base and 5 bases, there was a span of 8 bases. The CDR3 runs to 13 residues. Germline V gives CDR1 SGHAT, CDR2 FQNNGV. As DNA, the CDR3 is TGTGCCAGCAGCTTAGCGGTTCACGAGACCCAGTACTTC. Residues: CASSLAVHETQYF.

This chain uses TRBV7-2 with TRBJ2-5; the D gene is possibly TRBD2 (6 bases). Trimming took off 3 bases at V and 3 bases at J, with 8 bases between the two ends. Germline V CDR1 and CDR2: SGHTA, FQGNSA. CDR3 size: 13 residues. The CDR3 DNA reads as TGTGCCAGCAGCTTTGGGAGGAAAGAGACCCAGTACTTC. Translating it yields CASSFGRKETQYF.

The chain uses TRBV30 and TRBJ2-7; tentatively, D is TRBD1 (6 bases). V was shortened by 0 bases and J by 6 bases, with 15 bases between the two germline ends. Looked up from germline, CDR1 is GTSNPN and CDR2 is SVGIG (reference sequence). The CDR3 covers 14 residues. CDR3 DNA: TGTGCCTGGAGTGTGGTTCCCACAGGGCGCGAGCAGTACTTC. Translated: CAWSVVPTGREQYF.

CDR3 DNA: TGTGCCAGCATCAGGGAGGGAACAGATACGCAGTATTTT. Translating gives CASIREGTDTQYF. The rearrangement uses TRBV5-6 and TRBJ2-3; 7 bases line up with TRBD2. The CDR3 runs 13 residues. Germline loops: CDR1 SGHDT, CDR2 YYEEEE. With V trimmed by 6 bases and J by 3 bases, 4 bases remained unmatched.

This sequence joins TRBV6-4 and TRBJ1-3, with D perhaps matching TRBD1 (5 bases). Germline V gives CDR1 MRHNA, CDR2 SNTAGT. V dropped 3 bases and J dropped 0 bases, with 21 bases sitting between them. The CDR3 runs to 19 residues. The CDR3 here is CASSDYFPSYQGSGNTIYF. In DNA form, the CDR3 reads TGTGCCAGCAGTGATTATTTCCCCTCTTACCAGGGCTCTGGAAACACCATATATTTT.

CDR3 in DNA: TGTGCCAGCAGGGAGCCTCGGGGAGGAAGGAACACTGAAGCTTTCTTT. This encodes CASREPRGGRNTEAFF. The J gene is TRBJ1-1, the V gene TRBV2; D remains ambiguous. CDR3 length: 16 amino acids. Germline CDR1 and CDR2: SNHLY and FYNNEI. The V and J ends lost 6 bases and 1 base respectively, with 18 bases between them.